This TCR beta chain was sequenced in a study of blood T cell repertoires in COVID-19. Study-level background: Samples taken during acute and convalescent COVID-19 were collected in the United States, Italy and Spain. PBMCs, B-cell-depleted T cells, or T cells provided the cDNA or gDNA that made up the material.

Method: immunoSEQ multiplex PCR; TCRdb's copy keeps in-frame clones and lacks some. The sample holds around 340,000 clones; 88% are singletons and the top ten take approximately 1%. Germline assignment: CDR1 KGHDR and CDR2 SFDVKD. V was pared by 5 bases and J by 2 bases, with 10 bases between. The CDR3 sequence is 14 residues long. This chain joins TRBV24-1 and TRBJ2-3; the D is unclear. This receptor was obtained from a woman aged 25 to 45 who had been exposed to COVID-19. Sequencing was done on a sample of PBMCs or T cells enriched from blood (not recorded which). The CDR3 reads CATSAGSDTDTQYF. In nucleotides, the CDR3 is TGTGCCACCAGTGCAGGCTCCGACACAGATACGCAGTATTTT.